This T cell receptor (beta chain) was identified in a study of shared clonotypes between healthy human individuals. In the study overall: The donor pool was made up of two women and a few men aged 18 to 49.

Repertoires were generated with immunoSEQ multiplex PCR, while TCRdb's copy carries only in-frame clones and drops some. The table lists approximately 810,000 clones, around 93% of them singletons. Positively selected for CCR7, the CD45RO-negative cells used as naive CD8 cells excluded terminally differentiated effector memory CD45RA+ cells. Every donor, a Caucasian adult, lived in Nashville, Tennessee. In its sample, this clone was seen once. Its target is not known. The same CDR3 also results from other DNA sequences found in this sample. Study results and caveats: Relative to memory subsets, naive subsets generally showed larger estimated richness.

The CDR3 has 12 amino acids. The V segment lost 6 bases and the J segment 5 bases; nucleotides outside the gene matches: 4. Germline loops: CDR1 SNHLY, CDR2 FYNNEI. The chain recombines TRBV2 with TRBJ2-7, with 7 bases matching TRBD1. The receptor's source is a man aged 25 to 40 in good health. Source material: naive CD8+ T cells sorted from blood. The CDR3 DNA reads as TGTGCCAGCAGAGACAGGGTCCACGAGCAGTACTTC. Protein: CASRDRVHEQYF.